The 15 T cell receptor beta chains given below trace back to one sample, sequenced in a study of metastatic and nonmetastatic thyroid tumors. No treatment of any kind had been given to any patient before thyroid surgery. With MiXCR, TCRdb reprocessed the PCR reads. The sample shows roughly 40,000 clones, roughly 16% of them seen only once. Input material: blood. These TCRs come from a female donor with papillary thyroid cancer or a benign thyroid nodule (not recorded which). Some clones in this sample may be carry-over from other donors' samples.

At least ten counts were recorded for this clone. This chain links TRBV6-1 with TRBJ2-7; D remains unclear. With 8 bases removed from V and 4 bases from J, the gap between germline ends came to 12 bases. The germline CDR1 and CDR2 sequences are MNHNS and SASEGT. The CDR3 has 12 amino acids. The CDR3 DNA follows: TGTGCCAGCCGGGCGGACGAATACGAGCAGTACTTC. It is translated as CASRADEYEQYF.

This clone was observed many times. The chain joins TRBV2 to TRBJ1-5; 10 nucleotides line up with TRBD1. Germline CDR1 is SNHLY and CDR2 is FYNNEI. This CDR3 comprises 14 residues. Trimming took 6 bases from V and 2 from J; bases not matched to a gene: 1. The CDR3 bases are TGTGCCAGCAGCGGGACAGGGGGCAATCAGCCCCAGCATTTT. Translated, it gives CASSGTGGNQPQHF.

Ten or more counts support this clone. This chain links TRBV27 with TRBJ2-1, with D perhaps matching TRBD2 (6 bases). Germline CDR1 and CDR2: MNHEY and SMNVEV (reference sequence). The V gene lost 5 bases and the J gene lost 5 bases, with 13 bases spanning the gap. This CDR3 comprises 14 residues. The CDR3 is CASSPGTRNNEQFF. The CDR3 region has the DNA TGTGCCAGCAGTCCCGGGACTCGAAACAATGAGCAGTTCTTC.

This clone was seen a handful of times. V usage is TRBV12-3 or TRBV12-4 and J usage is TRBJ1-2; no clear D. V was trimmed by 4 bases and J by 8 bases, leaving 23 bases between them. CDR3 length equals 16 residues. Here the CDR3 reads CASSSFERRLSVGYTF. The CDR3 DNA reads TGTGCCAGCAGTTCTTTTGAACGGCGTCTCTCTGTGGGCTACACCTTC.

This clone qualifies as medium-sized (0.01 to 0.1%). The V call is TRBV19, the J call TRBJ1-6; D is ambiguous. CDR3 length: 15 amino acids. The germline gives CDR1 LNHDA, CDR2 SQIVND (reference sequence). The V end was cut by 6 bases, the J end by 8 bases, with 17 bases between. CDR3 sequence (DNA): TGTGCCAGTAGCTCCTCGGATTGGGGTGATTCACCCCTCCACTTT. Encoded protein: CASSSSDWGDSPLHF.

This clone occurred many times. This chain links TRBV29-1 with TRBJ2-1; 11 bases align to TRBD2. V lost 7 bases to trimming and J lost 9 bases; unmatched junction nucleotides: 8. The CDR3 has 13 residues. CDR1 SQVTM and CDR2 ANQGSEA come from the germline V gene. CDR3 DNA: TGCAGCGCTTTATCCGGGACTAGCGGTGAGCAGTTCTTC. This encodes CSALSGTSGEQFF.

The gene calls are TRBV6-4 and TRBJ2-3, with D perhaps given as TRBD1 or TRBD2 (5 bases each). The CDR3 sequence is 16 residues long. Trimming took 6 bases from V and 4 from J, leaving 20 bases between them. Per the germline V gene, CDR1 is MRHNA and CDR2 is SNTAGT. Written as DNA, the CDR3 is TGTGCCAGCAGGGATGTTAGTCACGGGGCCGCAGATACGCAGTATTTT. Its protein product is CASRDVSHGAADTQYF.

In this sample, this clone is medium-sized. This rearrangement joins TRBV6-1 to TRBJ2-7; 7 positions agree with TRBD1. V lost 5 bases, J lost 6 bases, and 10 bases stayed unmatched. The CDR3 runs 14 residues. Germline CDR1 MNHNS, CDR2 SASEGT. The CDR3 is CASSRTGIDGEQYF. The CDR3 bases are TGTGCCAGCAGTCGGACAGGAATTGATGGCGAGCAGTACTTC.

The chain uses TRBV6-1 and TRBJ1-1, with 9 bases lining up with TRBD1. From germline, CDR1 is MNHNS and CDR2 SASEGT. Germline trimming cut 6 bases from V and 2 bases from J; bases unmatched to any gene: 7. This CDR3 region has 15 residues. CDR3 protein: CASRPRQGGNTEAFF. The CDR3 DNA reads as TGTGCCAGCAGACCCAGACAGGGGGGAAACACTGAAGCTTTCTTT.

The chain employs TRBV28 and TRBJ2-1, with 13 bases fitting TRBD2. The germline V gene has CDR1 MDHEN and CDR2 SYDVKM. The J segment lost 1 base and the V segment lost 5 bases, leaving 5 bases of the junction unmatched. CDR3 length: 17 amino acids. CDR3 loop: CASSPGTSGMSYNEQFF. The CDR3 DNA reads as TGTGCCAGCAGTCCGGGGACTAGCGGGATGTCCTACAATGAGCAGTTCTTC. Complete variable domain (other parts from reference TRBV28 and TRBJ2-1): DVKVTQSSRYLVKRTGEKVFLECVQDMDHENMFWYRQDPGLGLRLIYFSYDVKMKEKGDIPEGYSVSREKKERFSLILESASTNQTSMYLCASSPGTSGMSYNEQFFGPGTRLTVL.

As regards this clone: A read error may be the cause here, since a much bigger clone is one base away. This CDR3 is also generated by other DNA sequences in the sample. This sequence joins TRBV11-3 and TRBJ1-6; 9 positions agree with TRBD1. CDR1 SGHNT and CDR2 YENEEA come from the germline V gene. The length of the CDR3 is 14 residues. The CDR3 DNA follows: TGTGCCAGCAGCTCGGGACAGGGCCAATCACCCCTCCACTTC. This codes for CASSSGQGQSPLHF.

In its sample, this clone was seen many times. The V call is TRBV20-1, the J call TRBJ2-2; TRBD1 matches at 8 bases. Germline V lookup: CDR1 DFQATT, CDR2 SNEGSKA (reference sequence). After removal of 4 bases from V and 1 base from J, the junction contained 5 bases not matched to a gene. This CDR3 is 15 amino acids long. Here the CDR3 reads CSANPGTGNTGELFF. Here the CDR3 DNA reads TGCAGTGCTAATCCCGGGACAGGGAACACCGGGGAGCTGTTTTTT.

At least ten counts were recorded for this clone. V usage is TRBV7-9 and J usage is TRBJ1-1; D is possibly TRBD1 (5 bases). Germline CDR1 SEHNR, CDR2 FQNEAQ (reference sequence). The CDR3 spans 12 residues. Trimming stripped 8 bases from V and 5 bases from J, with 12 bases between. The CDR3 loop is CASGVGGTEAFF. CDR3 nucleotide sequence: TGTGCCAGCGGGGTTGGGGGTACTGAAGCTTTCTTT.

The table lists this clone with many counts. The same CDR3 also results from other DNA sequences found in this sample. This rearrangement joins TRBV5-1 to TRBJ2-5; D may match TRBD1 or TRBD2 (6 bases each). Between the trimmed V and J ends, which lost 0 bases and 2 bases, there was a span of 14 bases. Germline V gene data show CDR1 as SGHRS and CDR2 as YFSETQ. This CDR3 comprises 16 residues. The CDR3 sequence is CASSLAGEGGQETQYF. In DNA, the CDR3 is TGCGCCAGCAGCTTGGCCGGGGAAGGGGGGCAAGAGACCCAGTACTTC.

Of note for this clone: The CDR3 ends on some other residue instead of the conserved phenylalanine or tryptophan, so this is likely a read error. The limits of the CDR3 on the DNA are not certain, so only TCRdb's listed CDR3 is given. The V and J genes are TRBV3-1 and TRBJ2-3. Germline values: CDR1 LGHDT, CDR2 YNNKEL (reference sequence). The CDR3 numbers 13 amino acids, ends counted. The CDR3 sequence: CASSPVAADTHYC.